The 32 T cell receptor beta chains below all came from one sample that was sequenced in a study of blood T cell repertoires in COVID-19. Generated by immunoSEQ multiplex PCR, the TCRdb table keeps only in-frame clones and is missing some. The sample holds about 130,000 clones; approximately 80% are singletons and the top ten take more than 35%. The sample was peripheral blood. These receptors were obtained from a man in his forties with active or convalescent COVID-19.

The chain carries TRBV2 and TRBJ1-5; 8 nucleotides agree with TRBD1. Germline CDR1 reads SNHLY; CDR2 reads FYNNEI. V dropped 4 bases and J dropped 11; count of bases not matched to a gene: 10. The CDR3 length is 14 residues. CDR3 in DNA: TGTGCCAGCAGTGCGACAGGGGCGGGCCGGGCCCAGCATTTT. This translates into CASSATGAGRAQHF.

This clone was observed a single time. The chain has TRBV28 and TRBJ2-1, with TRBD1 identical over 9 bases. This CDR3 spans 14 amino acids. Germline loops: CDR1 MDHEN, CDR2 SYDVKM. V lost 6 bases, J lost 3 bases, and 3 bases stayed unmatched. CDR3 loop: CASRQGALYNEQFF. Written as DNA, the CDR3 is TGTGCCAGCAGACAGGGGGCTCTCTACAATGAGCAGTTCTTC.

The chain couples TRBV7-8 to TRBJ2-7; maybe TRBD1 (6 bases). The CDR3 totals 12 residues. The V end lost 2 bases, the J end lost 6 bases, and 8 bases lay between the germline ends. Looked up from germline, CDR1 is SGHVS and CDR2 is FQNEAQ. CDR3 sequence: CASSLQGTEQYF. Written as DNA, the CDR3 is TGTGCCAGCAGCTTACAGGGGACCGAGCAGTACTTC.

This chain uses TRBV18 with TRBJ1-1; possible D gene TRBD1, 5 bases. The CDR3 has 15 amino acids. With 2 bases removed from V and 4 bases from J, the gap between germline ends came to 14 bases. Looked up from germline, CDR1 is KGHSH and CDR2 is LQKENI. This chain's CDR3 is CASSPARTRGTEAFF. CDR3 nucleotides: TGTGCCAGCTCACCAGCTAGGACACGAGGCACTGAAGCTTTCTTT.

This chain links TRBV11-3 with TRBJ2-5; D not certain. The germline CDR1 and CDR2 sequences are SGHNT and YENEEA. CDR3 size: 13 residues. The ends were cut back, 2 bases at V and 5 bases at J, with 9 bases in the middle. The CDR3 region is CASSLSGPETQYF. CDR3 DNA: TGTGCCAGCAGCTTATCTGGCCCGGAGACCCAGTACTTC.

The V and J genes are TRBV27 and TRBJ2-4, with 7 bases identical to TRBD1. V dropped 4 bases and J dropped 0; count of bases not matched to a gene: 6. Germline assignment: CDR1 MNHEY and CDR2 SMNVEV (reference sequence). The length of the CDR3 is 16 residues. In DNA, the CDR3 is TGTGCCAGCAGTTCGGACAGGCTGCTAGCCAAAAACATTCAGTACTTC. It codes for CASSSDRLLAKNIQYF.

The CDR3 nucleotides are TGTGCCTGGAGTCGTGAGCTACAGGATGGCTACACCTTC. Its protein is CAWSRELQDGYTF. The chain employs TRBV30 and TRBJ1-2; the D gene is possibly TRBD1 (5 bases). Trimming removed 2 bases at V and 6 bases at J, with 13 bases between. Germline V gene lookup returns CDR1 GTSNPN and CDR2 SVGIG (reference sequence). This CDR3 is 13 amino acids long.

This rearrangement joins TRBV5-1 to TRBJ1-1; no firm D call. The V gene's germline CDR1 is SGHRS and CDR2 YFSETQ. Trimming took 0 bases from V and 0 from J, leaving 6 bases between them. The CDR3 has 14 amino acids. The CDR3 DNA reads TGCGCCAGCAGCTTGGGAGGTATGAACACTGAAGCTTTCTTT. Translating it yields CASSLGGMNTEAFF.

This clone showed up just a few times. V is TRBV7-3 and J is TRBJ2-2; TRBD1 aligns across 7 bases. This CDR3 comprises 11 residues. The germline V gene encodes CDR1 SGHTA and CDR2 FQGTGA. Unmatched junction bases numbered 5, after V lost 5 bases and J lost 14 bases. The CDR3 sequence: CASSPGQALFF. For the CDR3, the DNA is TGTGCCAGCAGCCCCGGACAGGCCCTGTTTTTT. Full variable domain (remainder filled in from reference TRBV7-3 and TRBJ2-2): GAGVSQTPSNKVTEKGKYVELRCDPISGHTALYWYRQSLGQGPEFLIYFQGTGAADDSGLPNDRFFAVRPEGSVSTLKIQRTERGDSAVYLCASSPGQALFFGEGSRLTVL.

In this sample, this clone turned up once. The chain employs TRBV11-2 and TRBJ2-1, with TRBD2 matching 13 bases. Unmatched junction bases numbered 4, after V lost 5 bases and J lost 6 bases. Looked up from germline, CDR1 is SGHAT and CDR2 is FQNNGV. The CDR3 is made up of 15 amino acids. For the CDR3, the DNA is TGTGCCAGCAGCCCCAGGACTAGCGGGAGCAATGAGCAGTTCTTC. It translates to CASSPRTSGSNEQFF.

The chain combines TRBV6-5 with TRBJ2-7, with TRBD1 identical over 8 bases. The J segment lost 2 bases and the V segment lost 4 bases, leaving 4 bases of the junction unmatched. This CDR3 region has 14 residues. Germline CDR1 reads MNHEY; CDR2 reads SVGAGI. CDR3 protein: CASSSLGQAYEQYF. In DNA form, the CDR3 reads TGTGCCAGCAGTTCTTTGGGACAGGCCTACGAGCAGTACTTC.

The CDR3 nucleotides read TGTGCCAGCACCCCGGAGACAGGGGGTAATCAGCCCCAGCATTTT. Encoded protein: CASTPETGGNQPQHF. V gene TRBV2 combines with J gene TRBJ1-5; TRBD1 matches 9 bases. The trim removed 7 bases at V and 4 bases at J, leaving 8 bases unmatched. CDR1 is SNHLY, CDR2 FYNNEI, per germline. The CDR3 consists of 15 residues. Combining the CDR3 with reference TRBV2 and TRBJ1-5 gives the whole variable domain EPEVTQTPSHQVTQMGQEVILRCVPISNHLYFYWYRQILGQKVEFLVSFYNNEISEKSEIFDDQFSVERPDGSNFTLKIRSTKLEDSAMYFCASTPETGGNQPQHFGDGTRLSIL.

The rearrangement links TRBV5-6 to TRBJ1-5; perhaps TRBD1 as D (5 bases). In germline, CDR1 is SGHDT, CDR2 YYEEEE. This CDR3 is built from 13 residues. The V end was cut by 2 bases, the J end by 9 bases, with 12 bases between. CDR3 DNA: TGTGCCAGCAGCTTTAATCCGGGGGGGCCCCAGCATTTT. Encoded protein: CASSFNPGGPQHF.

The CDR3 reads CSASDAYEQYF. The DNA for the CDR3 is TGCAGTGCTAGTGACGCGTACGAGCAGTACTTC. The chain carries TRBV20-1 and TRBJ2-7; D unclear. V was shortened by 3 bases and J by 4 bases, with 7 bases between the two germline ends. This CDR3 is built from 11 residues. Germline V gene data show CDR1 as DFQATT and CDR2 as SNEGSKA (reference sequence).

The gene calls are TRBV6-1 and TRBJ1-3, with a weak D call TRBD1 (5 bases). The germline V gene has CDR1 MNHNS and CDR2 SASEGT. V lost 0 bases, J lost 3 bases, and 9 bases lay in between. CDR3 size: 15 residues. DNA for the CDR3: TGTGCCAGCAGTGAAGCGGTAGGGGTTGGAAACACCATATATTTT. It yields the protein CASSEAVGVGNTIYF.

The chain recombines TRBV12-5 with TRBJ1-5; no firm D call. Germline V gene sequence: CDR1 LGHNT, CDR2 FRNRAP. The CDR3 runs to 14 residues. Deletions cut 0 bases from V and 9 bases from J, with 12 bases between. CDR3 region: CASGLVPAHGPQHF. The CDR3 DNA is TGTGCTAGTGGTTTGGTACCAGCGCACGGGCCCCAGCATTTT.

The chain is built from TRBV6-5 and TRBJ1-3; D is perhaps TRBD1 (5 bases). The CDR3 consists of 13 residues. Trimming removed 7 bases from V and 4 bases from J, with 11 bases in between. CDR1 and CDR2 from the germline V gene are MNHEY and SVGAGI. The CDR3 reads CASTGIHGNTIYF. CDR3 sequence (DNA): TGTGCCAGCACAGGGATTCACGGAAACACCATATATTTT.

The chain combines TRBV2 with TRBJ1-6; 9 bases map to TRBD1. CDR1 and CDR2 (germline): SNHLY, FYNNEI. V was clipped by 7 bases and J by 7 bases; unmatched bases: 8. CDR3 length: 15 amino acids. The CDR3 protein is CASTRQGDYNSPLHF. The CDR3 DNA follows: TGTGCCAGCACCCGACAGGGGGATTACAATTCACCCCTCCACTTT.

This clone was seen a few times. The CDR3 DNA sequence: TGCAGCGTTCGGGTCCCAACCAGCGGGAGGGGCACCGGGGAGCTGTTTTTT. Protein sequence: CSVRVPTSGRGTGELFF. The V and J genes are TRBV29-1 and TRBJ2-2, with TRBD2 matching over 10 bases. This CDR3 is 17 amino acids long. Germline CDR1 and CDR2: SQVTM and ANQGSEA. V lost 5 bases to trimming and J lost 4 bases; unmatched junction nucleotides: 13.

This sequence joins TRBV2 and TRBJ2-7, with D maybe TRBD2 (5 bases). The germline V and J ends were trimmed by 5 bases and 7 bases, with 12 bases remaining between them. The CDR3 spans 12 residues. Germline V CDR1 and CDR2: SNHLY, FYNNEI. CDR3 nucleotide sequence: TGTGCCAGCAGTCAAGTACCGGGAGAGCAGTACTTC. This gives the protein CASSQVPGEQYF.

CDR3 in amino acids: CAWSKRHANTEAFF. The CDR3 DNA reads TGTGCCTGGAGTAAGAGACATGCTAACACTGAAGCTTTCTTT. This sequence joins TRBV30 and TRBJ1-1; D ambiguous. V shed 2 bases and J shed 2 bases, with 12 bases lying between them. Germline V gives CDR1 GTSNPN, CDR2 SVGIG (reference sequence). The CDR3 loop spans 14 amino acids. The full variable domain, completed using reference TRBV30 and TRBJ1-1, is SQTIHQWPATLVQPVGSPLSLECTVEGTSNPNLYWYRQAAGRGLQLLFYSVGIGQISSEVPQNLSASRPQDRQFILSSKKLLLSDSGFYLCAWSKRHANTEAFFGQGTRLTVV.

This clone was seen only once. The J gene is TRBJ2-3, the V gene TRBV11-3; 7 bases match TRBD1. Per germline, CDR1 SGHNT and CDR2 YENEEA. This CDR3 has 13 amino acids. The trim removed 5 bases at V and 4 bases at J, leaving 3 bases unmatched. The CDR3, as DNA: TGTGCCAGCAGCCCCGACAGGGCAGATACGCAGTATTTT. It translates to CASSPDRADTQYF.

The CDR3 sequence is CASNTVEDRTYEQYF. The CDR3 bases are TGTGCCAGCAATACTGTGGAGGACAGGACCTACGAGCAGTACTTC. The genes are TRBV7-2 and TRBJ2-7; 7 bases are a match to TRBD1. The CDR3 contains 15 residues. V gave up 7 bases and J gave up 2 bases; unmatched junction bases: 11. Germline CDR1 reads SGHTA; CDR2 reads FQGNSA.

J is TRBJ1-6 and V is TRBV5-8; 8 nucleotides agree with TRBD1. CDR1 is SGHTS, CDR2 YDEGEE, per germline. CDR3 length equals 18 residues. V gave up 2 bases and J gave up 1 base; unmatched junction bases: 8. For the CDR3, the DNA is TGTGCCAGCAGCTTCGGTTTGGACAGGGTATCCTATAATTCACCCCTCCACTTT. Amino acids: CASSFGLDRVSYNSPLHF.

The chain has TRBV28 and TRBJ1-3, with TRBD1 matching 11 bases. In germline, CDR1 is MDHEN, CDR2 SYDVKM. V shed 3 bases, J shed 3 bases, and the junction held 7 bases outside the gene matches. The CDR3 runs 17 residues. CDR3 nucleotides: TGTGCCAGCAGTTTTGCTGGACAGGGGGCAGGTGGAAACACCATATATTTT. Residues: CASSFAGQGAGGNTIYF. Supplemented by reference TRBV28 and TRBJ1-3, the full variable domain reads DVKVTQSSRYLVKRTGEKVFLECVQDMDHENMFWYRQDPGLGLRLIYFSYDVKMKEKGDIPEGYSVSREKKERFSLILESASTNQTSMYLCASSFAGQGAGGNTIYFGEGSWLTVV.

The chain employs TRBV4-3 and TRBJ2-2, with D unclear. Germline V lookup: CDR1 LGHNA, CDR2 YSLEER. The CDR3 runs to 14 residues. Trimming cost V 0 bases and J 3 bases, with 5 bases left between them. DNA of the CDR3: TGCGCCAGCAGCCAAGAGGCTTACACCGGGGAGCTGTTTTTT. Protein sequence: CASSQEAYTGELFF.

V gene TRBV5-1 combines with J gene TRBJ2-1, with TRBD1 matching 11 bases. CDR1 is SGHRS, CDR2 YFSETQ, per germline. The CDR3 loop spans 17 amino acids. V shed 4 bases, J shed 7 bases, and the junction held 13 bases outside the gene matches. The CDR3, as DNA: TGCGCCAGCAGCCTGGGACAGGGGGAAGGTCCGGGAAATGAGCAGTTCTTC. This codes for CASSLGQGEGPGNEQFF.

The J gene is TRBJ1-1, the V gene TRBV7-9; 8 nucleotides match TRBD1. Looked up from germline, CDR1 is SEHNR and CDR2 is FQNEAQ (reference sequence). V lost 2 bases, J lost 10 bases, and 6 bases stayed unmatched. The CDR3 runs 13 residues. CDR3 bases: TGTGCCAGCAGCTTAATAGACAGGGGCGCAGCTTTCTTT. It codes for CASSLIDRGAAFF.

The chain is built from TRBV4-1 and TRBJ2-1; 7 positions match TRBD2. The CDR3 is 15 residues long. Germline assignment: CDR1 MGHRA and CDR2 YSYEKL. The junction had 5 bases not matched to a gene; V was cut back by 1 base and J by 5 bases. CDR3 sequence reads: CASSQGGLVNNEQFF. In DNA form, the CDR3 reads TGCGCCAGCAGCCAAGGAGGACTAGTCAACAATGAGCAGTTCTTC.

Ten or more counts support this clone. Compared with germline, one end of the junction differs, possibly owing to a read error. The chain uses TRBV4-2 and TRBJ2-7; no firm D call. Germline lookup yields CDR1 LGHNA and CDR2 YNFKEQ. The CDR3 totals 13 residues. The CDR3 nucleotides are TGTGCCAGCAGCCAAGACAGCCCCCCCGAGGAGTACTTC. Its translation: CASSQDSPPEEYF.

The rearrangement links TRBV19 to TRBJ1-3; TRBD1 matches 7 bases. Per the germline V gene, CDR1 is LNHDA and CDR2 is SQIVND (reference sequence). This CDR3 comprises 13 residues. The ends lost 10 bases at V and 0 bases at J; junction bases unmatched: 3. For the CDR3, the DNA is TGTGCCACAACAGGGGCCTCTGGAAACACCATATATTTT. Amino acids: CATTGASGNTIYF. Complete variable domain (other parts from reference TRBV19 and TRBJ1-3): DGGITQSPKYLFRKEGQNVTLSCEQNLNHDAMYWYRQDPGQGLRLIYYSQIVNDFQKGDIAEGYSVSREKKESFPLTVTSAQKNPTAFYLCATTGASGNTIYFGEGSWLTVV.

Points on this clone: This CDR3 is also generated by other DNA sequences in the sample. The rearrangement joins TRBV27 to TRBJ1-1; D perhaps matches TRBD1 (6 bases). The V end was cut by 5 bases, the J end by 1 base, with 11 bases between. Germline V gives CDR1 MNHEY, CDR2 SMNVEV (reference sequence). The CDR3 contains 14 residues. CDR3 nucleotides: TGTGCCAGCAGTCTTGGACAGACGAACACTGAAGCTTTCTTT. As protein: CASSLGQTNTEAFF.